This T cell receptor (beta chain) derives from a study of T cell changes during pregnancy in multiple sclerosis. Sequencing was performed with immunoSEQ multiplex PCR; in TCRdb, only in-frame clones are kept and a portion is missing. The data show approximately 61,000 clones, around 90% seen once. V dropped 5 bases and J dropped 0; count of bases not matched to a gene: 14. This CDR3 comprises 18 residues. CDR1 is SGHTA, CDR2 FQGNSA, per germline. The chain links TRBV7-2 to TRBJ2-5; 8 nucleotides align to TRBD2. The input for sequencing was peripheral blood, taken after pregnancy. The origin of this receptor is a female donor in good health, enrolled as a control in a pregnancy study. CDR3 DNA sequence: TGTGCCAGCAGCCCCGGGGGGGTTAGGACTAGCTACCAAGAGACCCAGTACTTC. This gives the protein CASSPGGVRTSYQETQYF. The full variable domain, with the rest looked up from reference TRBV7-2 and TRBJ2-5, is GAGVSQSPSNKVTEKGKDVELRCDPISGHTALYWYRQSLGQGLEFLIYFQGNSAPDKSGLPSDRFSAERTGGSVSTLTIQRTQQEDSAVYLCASSPGGVRTSYQETQYFGPGTRLLVL.